This paragraph reports one TCR beta chain. The target of this receptor is not known. No much larger clone is present one base from it, and per-base qualities are unavailable. This sample was taken from a study of beta chain features in type 1 diabetes (dated by TCRdb to about 2018). Turning to the overall study: Mean age, gender distribution, total cell number and subset yield did not differ between patients and healthy donors. A total of just under 110,000,000 sorted cells were examined across all samples, and RNA yield correlated strongly with the number of cells per subset. The study compared the TCRB repertoires of sorted circulating CD4+ T cell subsets in recently diagnosed type 1 diabetes patients with those in matched healthy donors. Naive and central memory subsets were obtained from all 28 donors, but regulatory and stem cell-like memory subsets were isolated from only 8 patients and roughly 8 healthy donors.

From each donor, a single peripheral blood sample of about 100 mL on average was drawn into heparinised tubes. A BD FACSAria II and a panel including CD45RO, CCR7, CD25, CD127, CD95 and CD27 were used to sort naive, central memory, regulatory and stem cell-like memory CD4+ T cells. Every sorted population had a purity above 98%. Right away, PBMCs were isolated by Lymphoprep density gradient centrifugation and were stained directly, with no culture step. Samples were stained and sorted in pairs, with one healthy donor and one patient per experiment, so that batch effects were minimized. The V end gives up 2 bases and the J end 3 bases, leaving 6 bases in the junction not matched to a gene. The CDR1 and CDR2 encoded by the germline V gene (reference sequence) are GTSNPN and SVGIG. Measured from the cysteine to the phenylalanine, the CDR3 is 14 residues long. The read is trimmed to its CDR3 DNA, 42 bases read in frame from base 1.

What the research found in general, with its limitations: Sequencing cDNA rather than genomic DNA could over-represent highly expressing activated cells, although activation and CD3 levels did not differ between groups. Naive, central memory and regulatory TCRB repertoires appeared more similar among patients than among healthy donors. PCR may preferentially amplify shorter templates, but because patient and control samples were amplified and corrected together, any resulting skew would affect both groups equally. In all four CD4+ subsets, TCRB CDR3 length was moderately but significantly shorter in type 1 diabetes patients. Patients with type 1 diabetes made fewer insertions and deleted more nucleotides at VDJ recombination sites, implying thymic rearrangement abnormalities. Because the HLA sub-analyses included only small numbers of individuals, any influence of HLA type on TCRB rearrangement was left unresolved.

All of the isolated RNA was reverse transcribed with the High Capacity cDNA Reverse Transcription Kit, so expressed TCRB transcripts were sequenced. Deep immunoSEQ sequencing was performed on naive, central memory and regulatory T cell samples, with an average of approximately 3.9 million total reads per sample. Sorted cells were lysed in RLT buffer, and RNA was extracted using DNase-treated RNeasy Micro or Mini kits according to cell number. To prevent cross-contamination, each cell subset was processed individually, whereas patient and healthy donor samples were processed jointly. The immunoSEQ multiplex PCR was used to amplify TCRB sequences from cDNA, yielding 87-bp fragments that span the CDR3 region. Sequencing of the amplicons was performed on the Illumina HiSeq platform. In the authors' own workflow: Synthetic template baselines were used to correct PCR bias computationally, reads within Hamming distance 2 were collapsed, and singletons that could not be merged were discarded. Reads were aligned against IMGT so that V, D and J genes, CDR3 length and insertions or deletions at six rearrangement sites could be assigned. Within each subset, clonotype counts were normalized to sorted cell number, and only after that were true diversity and Gini coefficients computed with the tcR R package. Repertoire sharing was quantified using the overlap coefficient calculated on TCRB nucleotide sequences. TCRdb mirrors the immuneACCESS table, restricted to in-frame sequences. Some clones are absent from its copies; in checked studies, under half trace to an unresolved V gene, and the reason for the others is unknown. D and trimming were read from the DNA, whereas the V and J calls and clone size are those reported in that table. The sample table shows over 300,000 clones, and approximately 10% are seen once. 0.9% to 1.1% of the sample lies in the top ten.

The sample consisted of central memory CD4+ T cells from blood. The rearrangement joined TRBV30 to TRBJ1-2; TRBD1 matches 7 bases in the middle. The TCR sequence derives from a man aged 25 to 45 with type 1 diabetes. The DNA sequence is TGTGCCTGGAGTCACTTCAGGGGGGACTATGGCTACACCTTC. It translates as CAWSHFRGDYGYTF.